The clone carrying this T cell receptor (beta chain) was seen only a few times. The antigen is unknown. Whole-study findings and limits: Tumor memory CD4+ T cell TCR gene usage clustered with blood and lymph node memory CD4+ cells and lymph node naive CD4+ cells.

V lost 2 bases to trimming and J lost 15 bases, with 17 bases between them. The V gene's germline CDR1 is MNHNS and CDR2 SASEGT. This CDR3 is 13 amino acids long. Tregs were sorted as CD4+CD25+CD127-/low cells. After constant-region reverse-primer amplification, full-length variable regions underwent semi-nested PCR with Nested Universal Primer A. MiXCR, run by TCRdb on the 5' RACE reads, gives a single entry per CDR3 protein. The data hold approximately 10,000 distinct CDR3 sequences, with roughly 27% observed a single time. This receptor was obtained from a female donor with breast cancer. V is TRBV6-1 and J is TRBJ1-5; the D gene is possibly TRBD1 (5 bases). Sequencing was carried out using Tregs sorted from blood. CDR3 protein: CASSESVTGSRHF. For the CDR3, the DNA is TGTGCCAGCAGTGAATCTGTCACAGGCTCCAGGCATTTT.